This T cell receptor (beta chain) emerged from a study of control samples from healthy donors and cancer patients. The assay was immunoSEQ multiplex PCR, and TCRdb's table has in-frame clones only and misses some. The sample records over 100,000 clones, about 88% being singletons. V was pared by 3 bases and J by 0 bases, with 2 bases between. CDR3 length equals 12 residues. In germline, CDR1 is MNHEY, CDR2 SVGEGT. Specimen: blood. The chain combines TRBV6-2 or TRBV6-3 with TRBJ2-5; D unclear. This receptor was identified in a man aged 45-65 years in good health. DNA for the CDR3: TGTGCCAGCAGTTATTACCAAGAGACCCAGTACTTC. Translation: CASSYYQETQYF.